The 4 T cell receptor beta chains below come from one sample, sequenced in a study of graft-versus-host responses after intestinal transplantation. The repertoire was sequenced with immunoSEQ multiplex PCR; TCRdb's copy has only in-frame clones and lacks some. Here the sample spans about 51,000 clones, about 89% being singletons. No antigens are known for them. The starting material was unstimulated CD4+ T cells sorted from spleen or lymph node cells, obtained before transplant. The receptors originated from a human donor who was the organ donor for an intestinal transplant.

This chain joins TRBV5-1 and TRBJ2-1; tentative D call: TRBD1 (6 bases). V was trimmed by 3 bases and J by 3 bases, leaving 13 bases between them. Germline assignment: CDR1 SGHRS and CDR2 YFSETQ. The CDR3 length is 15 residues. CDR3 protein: CASSSEGDLYNEQFF. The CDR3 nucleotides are TGCGCCAGCAGCTCCGAGGGGGACCTCTACAATGAGCAGTTCTTC.

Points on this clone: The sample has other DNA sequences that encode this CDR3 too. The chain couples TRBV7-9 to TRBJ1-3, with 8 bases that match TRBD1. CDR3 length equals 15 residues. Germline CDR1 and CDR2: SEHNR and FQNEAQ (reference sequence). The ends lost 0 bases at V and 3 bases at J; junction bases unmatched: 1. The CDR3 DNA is TGTGCCAGCAGCTTAGCCGGGACAGGTGGAAACACCATATATTTT. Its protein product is CASSLAGTGGNTIYF.

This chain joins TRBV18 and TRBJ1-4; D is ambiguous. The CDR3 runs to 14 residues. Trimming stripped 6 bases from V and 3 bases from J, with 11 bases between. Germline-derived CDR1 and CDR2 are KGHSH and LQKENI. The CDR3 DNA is TGTGCCAGCTCTTCAGGCACAGCTAATGAAAAACTGTTTTTT. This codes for CASSSGTANEKLFF.

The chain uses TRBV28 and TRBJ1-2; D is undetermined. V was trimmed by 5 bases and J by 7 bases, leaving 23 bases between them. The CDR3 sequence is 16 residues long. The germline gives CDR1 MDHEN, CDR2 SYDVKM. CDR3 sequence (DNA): TGTGCCAGCAGTCTGAGCGGCGACCTTAGGGTTCGTGGCTACACCTTC. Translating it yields CASSLSGDLRVRGYTF.